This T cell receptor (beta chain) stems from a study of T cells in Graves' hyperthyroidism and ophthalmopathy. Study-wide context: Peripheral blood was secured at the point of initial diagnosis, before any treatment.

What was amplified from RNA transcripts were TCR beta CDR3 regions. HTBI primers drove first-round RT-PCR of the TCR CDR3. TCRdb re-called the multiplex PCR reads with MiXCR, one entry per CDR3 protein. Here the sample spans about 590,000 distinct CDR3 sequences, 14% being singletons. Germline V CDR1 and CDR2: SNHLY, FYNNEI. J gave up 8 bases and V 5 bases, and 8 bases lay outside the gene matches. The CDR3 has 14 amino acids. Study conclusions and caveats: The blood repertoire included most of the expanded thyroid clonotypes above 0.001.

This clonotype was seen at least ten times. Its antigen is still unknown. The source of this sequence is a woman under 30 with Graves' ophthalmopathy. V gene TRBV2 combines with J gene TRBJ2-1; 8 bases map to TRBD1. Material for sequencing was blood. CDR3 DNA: TGTGCCAGCAGTTCCGGGACAGGCAACGATGAGCAGTTCTTC. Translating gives CASSSGTGNDEQFF. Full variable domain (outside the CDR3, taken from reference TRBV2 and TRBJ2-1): EPEVTQTPSHQVTQMGQEVILRCVPISNHLYFYWYRQILGQKVEFLVSFYNNEISEKSEIFDDQFSVERPDGSNFTLKIRSTKLEDSAMYFCASSSGTGNDEQFFGPGTRLTVL.